Sequencing of this T cell receptor beta chain was carried out in a study of regulatory T cells in long-lasting Graves disease (dated by TCRdb to the early 2020s). In the study overall: Antithyroid drugs had been taken for less than 3 months by newly diagnosed Graves' disease patients. Patients with persistent Graves' disease were compared with patients with newly diagnosed Graves' disease using TCR sequencing and RNA sequencing of peripheral blood. A total of around 35 samples underwent TCR sequencing, from about 13 patients with persistent Graves' disease and roughly 20 patients with newly diagnosed Graves' disease. The study took place in China and was registered as a clinical trial. The research as a whole found: Peripheral blood alone was examined, since thyroid tissue, which constituted the primary lesion, could not be accessed. Preferential use of TRBV28, TRBJ1-2 and TRBJ2-5 was observed in persistent disease, whereas TRBV20-1 and TRBJ2-1 were favored in newly diagnosed disease. Only the TCR beta chain was sequenced and analyzed. Compared with newly diagnosed patients, patients with persistent Graves' disease had lower TCR Shannon entropy and fewer highly expanded clones, which suggests clonal expansion. As a limitation, the authors acknowledged that the small sample size may reduce accuracy. Persistent patients shared more public clonotypes among themselves (2,741) than newly diagnosed patients did (approximately 970).

The CDR3 measures 16 amino acids from cysteine to phenylalanine. This entry keeps only the CDR3 DNA: 48 bases, framed from base 1. Clipping removes 0 bases from V and 4 bases from J, with 6 as the unmatched junction base count. The germline V gene gives CDR1 as MNHEY and CDR2 as SVGAGI. The time point label, as the study defines it: newly diagnosed GD, antithyroid drugs for less than 3 months. RNA was extracted from PBMCs in TRIzol for both TCR sequencing and RNA sequencing. The diagnosis of Graves' disease followed American Thyroid Association guidelines. Recruitment of patients was carried out at an endocrinology department in Xi'an, China. Each patient gave approximately 9 milliliters of peripheral blood, collected in an EDTA anticoagulant tube. Ficoll Paque Plus density gradient separation was used to isolate PBMCs, and no further T cell sorting was performed. An Agilent 2100 Bioanalyzer and agarose gel were used to check RNA quality, and a NanoDrop 2000 was used to measure RNA concentration.

Receptor amplification or capture employed multiplex PCR. TCRdb shows the sequencer as Illumina HiSeq 4000. CDR3 regions were amplified by Arm-PCR with iRepertoire HTBI primers to construct TCR beta libraries. PCR products were gel purified before sequencing. Turning to the authors' computational methods: Gene usage analysis of CDR3 amino acid clonotypes used the approximately 62 TRBV and about 13 TRBJ segments found across samples. COPE and FqMerger were used to merge filtered high-quality paired reads into contigs. BLAST was used to align contigs to IMGT TRBV, TRBD and TRBJ reference genes, and CDR3 was defined according to IMGT. Any clonotype with a frequency above 0.1% was classified as a highly expanded clone. Shannon entropy served as the measure of repertoire diversity, while the Gini coefficient captured V-J evenness. Public clonotypes were defined as clonotypes shared by more than one individual. TCRdb handled the public reads itself, with Q25 trimming in fastp and clone calling in MiXCR, and kept productive beta chains. Each CDR3 protein gets just one entry, which takes the most common genes and DNA from the rows behind it. TCRdb's processing, not the study's, gives the V and J calls here. For this sample the table gives fewer than 550,000 distinct CDR3 sequences, of which roughly a sixth were detected only once. The ten largest clones add up to roughly 25% of the sample.

A note on this clonotype: Its target antigen remains unknown. No much larger clonotype is one base removed from it; base qualities were not supplied.

The sample also formed part of further work on T cells in Graves' hyperthyroidism and ophthalmopathy. As that second paper reports: Stable Graves' hyperthyroidism was defined as no progression to ophthalmopathy during 18 months of follow-up. Hyperthyroidism patients were aged 18 to 65 years and newly diagnosed, with disease duration of less than 2 months. Exclusion was applied to patients with uncontrolled infections, other autoimmune diseases, pregnancy or lactation. Diagnoses relied on clinical symptoms, serum thyroxine and TRAb, thyroid ultrasound and orbital computed tomography. A first-round RT-PCR of the TCR CDR3 used the HTBI primer set with the Qiagen OneStep RT-PCR kit. Most expanded thyroid clonotypes (frequency above 0.001) were also found in blood, which suggests that blood repertoires may mirror thyroid immune responses. Ophthalmopathy was separated from stable hyperthyroidism by a 13 V-J signature model, with about 86% sensitivity and about 81% specificity obtained in cross-validation and 80%/75% obtained in testing. In validation, the model predicted progression to ophthalmopathy with over 60% sensitivity and approximately 74% specificity, a median of approximately 6.7 months before onset. To identify TCR V-J signatures that set the groups apart, the researchers used a discovery cohort of 90 to 100 patients, made up of 40 to 45 with Graves' ophthalmopathy and some 55 with stable Graves' hyperthyroidism. Prospective prediction of ophthalmopathy was tested in an independent validation cohort of fewer than 20 hyperthyroidism patients and some 17 patients who later progressed to ophthalmopathy. The 100 discovery patients were divided at random into training and test sets in a 7:3 ratio. Thyroid tissue and blood T-cell repertoires from about six Graves' hyperthyroidism patients were also compared in the study. Following sampling, methimazole starting at 30 mg daily was given to hyperthyroidism patients, and high-dose intravenous methylprednisolone was given to ophthalmopathy patients. Libraries were constructed in a second round of multiplex PCR, after which size selection and purification were carried out. Libraries were sequenced paired-end with 100 bp reads on an Illumina HiSeq2000. Raw data were processed with SOAPnuke, discarding reads with adapters, uncalled bases, mean Phred below 15, or no exact constant-primer or identifier match. High-quality paired reads were merged with COPE v1.2.5, and unique nucleotide sequences were defined as clonotypes. Clonotypes were aligned to IMGT TRBV, TRBD and TRBJ reference segments using MiTCR v1.1. The analysis included only V-J combinations with a frequency above 0.0001, which together covered 99% to 99.2% of the repertoires. The TCS score was defined as the ratio of F50 (clonal expansion) to E x V (chaos), calculated using BLOSUM62-based TCRdist between CDR3 peptides within each V-J. Welch's t-statistics and random forest reduced fewer than 600 V-J features to fewer than 15, which were used in a naive Bayes classifier (R e1071). No statistical method was used to set the sample size in advance, and investigators knew the group allocation. The paper describes TCR Vbeta CDR3 sequencing of around 140 peripheral blood samples, made up of 43 ophthalmopathy patients, over 70 hyperthyroidism patients and some 17 progressor patients.

Sequenced here: peripheral blood mononuclear cells (PBMCs), sampled at new diagnosis, from a patient treated with antithyroid drugs. The clonotype comes from a woman aged 35-65 years with Graves disease. Donor details come from another sample of the same person, matched by shared clones. The chain is encoded by TRBV6-5 joined to TRBJ2-3; 8 nucleotides in the junction match TRBD1. Read as DNA, the sequence is TGTGCCAGCAGTTACTCGCCACAGGGGGATGCAGATACGCAGTATTTT. Its translation is CASSYSPQGDADTQYF.